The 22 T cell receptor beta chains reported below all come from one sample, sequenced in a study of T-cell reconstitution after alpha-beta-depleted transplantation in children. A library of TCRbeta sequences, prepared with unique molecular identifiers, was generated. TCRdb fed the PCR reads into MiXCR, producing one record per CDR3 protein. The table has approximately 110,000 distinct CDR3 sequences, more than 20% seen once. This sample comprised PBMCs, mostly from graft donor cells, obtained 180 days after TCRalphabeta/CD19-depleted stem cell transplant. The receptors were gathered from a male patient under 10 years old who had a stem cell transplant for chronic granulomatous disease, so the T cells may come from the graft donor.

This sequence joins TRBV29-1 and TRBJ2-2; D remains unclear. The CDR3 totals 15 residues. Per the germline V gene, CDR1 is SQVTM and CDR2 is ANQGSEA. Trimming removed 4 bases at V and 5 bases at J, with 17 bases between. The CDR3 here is CSVVLLAVGTGELFF. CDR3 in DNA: TGCAGCGTTGTACTCTTGGCAGTTGGGACCGGGGAGCTGTTTTTT.

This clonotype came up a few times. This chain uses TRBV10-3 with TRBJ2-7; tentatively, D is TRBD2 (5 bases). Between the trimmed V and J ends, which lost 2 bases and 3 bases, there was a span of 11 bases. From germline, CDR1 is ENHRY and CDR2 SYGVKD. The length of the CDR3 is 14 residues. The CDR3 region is CAISEGGSNYEQYF. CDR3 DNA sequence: TGTGCCATCAGTGAGGGCGGGTCTAACTACGAGCAGTACTTC.

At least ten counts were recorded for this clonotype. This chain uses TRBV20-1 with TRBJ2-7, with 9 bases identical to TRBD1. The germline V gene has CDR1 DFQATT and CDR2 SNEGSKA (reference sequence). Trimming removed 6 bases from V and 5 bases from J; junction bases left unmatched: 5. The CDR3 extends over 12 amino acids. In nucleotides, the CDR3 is TGCAGTGCCTGTCGGACAGGGGACGAGCAGTACTTC. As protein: CSACRTGDEQYF.

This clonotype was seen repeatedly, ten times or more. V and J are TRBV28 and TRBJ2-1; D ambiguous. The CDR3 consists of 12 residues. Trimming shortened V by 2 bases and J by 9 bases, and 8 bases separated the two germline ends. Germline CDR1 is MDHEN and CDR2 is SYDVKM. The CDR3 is CASSLLLSEQFF. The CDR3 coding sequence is TGTGCCAGCAGTTTACTACTTAGTGAGCAGTTCTTC.

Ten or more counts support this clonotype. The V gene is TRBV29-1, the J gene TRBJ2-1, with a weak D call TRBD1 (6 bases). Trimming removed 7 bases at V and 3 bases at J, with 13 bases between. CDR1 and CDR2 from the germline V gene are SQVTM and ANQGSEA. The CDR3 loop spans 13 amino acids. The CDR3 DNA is TGCAGCGCTCACAGGGTGGACTACAATGAGCAGTTCTTC. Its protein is CSAHRVDYNEQFF.

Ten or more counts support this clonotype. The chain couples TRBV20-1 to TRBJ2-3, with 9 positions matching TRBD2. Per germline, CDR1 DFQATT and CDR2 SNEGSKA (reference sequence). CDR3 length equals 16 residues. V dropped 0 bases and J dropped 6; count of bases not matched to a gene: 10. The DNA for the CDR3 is TGCAGTGCTAGAGATCGGGGCGGGAGGGCCAGCGATACGCAGTATTTT. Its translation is CSARDRGGRASDTQYF.

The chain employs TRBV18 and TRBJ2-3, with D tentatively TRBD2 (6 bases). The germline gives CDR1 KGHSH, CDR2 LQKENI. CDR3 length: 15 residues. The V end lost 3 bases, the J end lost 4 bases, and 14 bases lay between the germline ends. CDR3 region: CASSPLHGEADTQYF. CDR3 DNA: TGTGCCAGCTCACCCTTACATGGGGAGGCAGATACGCAGTATTTT.

The CDR3 reads CASSYAAVQGGPYGYTF. The CDR3 nucleotides read TGTGCCAGCAGTTACGCCGCAGTCCAAGGCGGACCCTATGGCTACACCTTC. The chain employs TRBV6-5 and TRBJ1-2, with D hard to call. Trimming removed 2 bases at V and 4 bases at J, with 20 bases between. CDR1 and CDR2 (germline): MNHEY, SVGAGI. This CDR3 has 17 residues.

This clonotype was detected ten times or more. The CDR3 DNA sequence: TGTGCCAGCAGCTTAGGGACTACCGCGTCGTTCTTC. Protein: CASSLGTTASFF. This rearrangement joins TRBV7-2 to TRBJ2-1; TRBD2 might be the D (6 bases). In germline, CDR1 is SGHTA, CDR2 FQGNSA. The CDR3 sequence is 12 residues long. V lost 1 base, J lost 15 bases, and 13 bases lay in between.

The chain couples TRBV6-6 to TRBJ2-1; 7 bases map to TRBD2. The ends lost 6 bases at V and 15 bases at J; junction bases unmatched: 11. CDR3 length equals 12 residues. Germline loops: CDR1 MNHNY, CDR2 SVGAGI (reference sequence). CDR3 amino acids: CASSNGAGEGFF. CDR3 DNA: TGTGCCAGCAGCAACGGGGCGGGGGAGGGGTTCTTC.

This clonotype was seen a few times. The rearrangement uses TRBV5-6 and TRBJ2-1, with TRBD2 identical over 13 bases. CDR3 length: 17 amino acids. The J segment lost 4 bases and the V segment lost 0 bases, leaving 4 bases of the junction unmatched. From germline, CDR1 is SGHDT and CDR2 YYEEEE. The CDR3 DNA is TGTGCCAGCAGCTTGGACCCGGGACTAGCGGGATACAATGAGCAGTTCTTC. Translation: CASSLDPGLAGYNEQFF.

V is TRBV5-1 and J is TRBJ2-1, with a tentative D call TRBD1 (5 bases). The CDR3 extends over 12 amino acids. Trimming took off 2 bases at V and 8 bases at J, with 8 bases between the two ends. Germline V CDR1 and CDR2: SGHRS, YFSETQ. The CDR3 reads CASSFPTDEQFF. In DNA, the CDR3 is TGCGCCAGCAGCTTCCCGACAGATGAGCAGTTCTTC.

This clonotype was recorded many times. The CDR3 DNA reads TGCGCCAGCAGCTTAAGGGGTTTCCCAGAGACCCAGTACTTC. Its translation is CASSLRGFPETQYF. The J gene is TRBJ2-5, the V gene TRBV5-1; a weak D match, TRBD1 (5 bases). Germline values: CDR1 SGHRS, CDR2 YFSETQ. The CDR3 consists of 14 residues. V was clipped by 2 bases and J by 4 bases, with 12 bases between them.

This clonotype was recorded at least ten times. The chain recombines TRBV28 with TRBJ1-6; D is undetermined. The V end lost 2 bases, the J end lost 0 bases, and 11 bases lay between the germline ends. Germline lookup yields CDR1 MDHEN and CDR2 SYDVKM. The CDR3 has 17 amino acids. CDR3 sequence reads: CASSLVRGSSYNSPLHF. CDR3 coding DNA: TGTGCCAGCAGTTTAGTGCGGGGAAGCTCCTATAATTCACCCCTCCACTTT.

The CDR3 nucleotides are TGTGCCAGCAGCTTAGTCCCCGCCAGCGGGAGAGGCGAGCAGTACTTC. It specifies CASSLVPASGRGEQYF. The chain links TRBV13 to TRBJ2-7; 8 bases map to TRBD2. The trim removed 1 base at V and 6 bases at J, leaving 11 bases unmatched. Germline V gene lookup returns CDR1 PRHDT and CDR2 FYEKMQ (reference sequence). The CDR3 loop spans 16 amino acids.

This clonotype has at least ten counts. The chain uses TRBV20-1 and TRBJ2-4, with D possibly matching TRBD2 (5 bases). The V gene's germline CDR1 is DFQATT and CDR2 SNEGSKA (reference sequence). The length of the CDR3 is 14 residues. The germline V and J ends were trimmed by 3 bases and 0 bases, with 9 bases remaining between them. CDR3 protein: CSASDYKAKNIQYF. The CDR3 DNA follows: TGCAGTGCTAGCGACTATAAAGCCAAAAACATTCAGTACTTC.

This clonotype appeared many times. The CDR3: CASSLNSPGILGQFF. In DNA form, the CDR3 reads TGTGCCAGCAGCTTAAATTCTCCGGGGATCCTGGGGCAGTTCTTC. This chain uses TRBV7-9 with TRBJ2-1, with D possibly TRBD2 on 5 matching bases. The CDR3 is 15 amino acids. V lost 2 bases to trimming and J lost 12 bases, with 20 bases between them. CDR1 and CDR2 from the germline V gene are SEHNR and FQNEAQ (reference sequence).

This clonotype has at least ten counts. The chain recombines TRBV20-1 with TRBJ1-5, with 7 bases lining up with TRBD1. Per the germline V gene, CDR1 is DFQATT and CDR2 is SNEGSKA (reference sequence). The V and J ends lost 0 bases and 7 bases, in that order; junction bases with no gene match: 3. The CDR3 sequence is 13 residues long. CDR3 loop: CSAREVGGQPQHF. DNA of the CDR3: TGCAGTGCTAGAGAGGTAGGGGGCCAGCCCCAGCATTTT.

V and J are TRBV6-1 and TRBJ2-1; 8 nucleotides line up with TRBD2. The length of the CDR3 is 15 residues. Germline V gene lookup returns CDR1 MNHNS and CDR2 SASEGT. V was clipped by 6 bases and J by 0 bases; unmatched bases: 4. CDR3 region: CASRLGTSSYNEQFF. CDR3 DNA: TGTGCCAGCAGGCTTGGGACTAGCTCCTACAATGAGCAGTTCTTC.

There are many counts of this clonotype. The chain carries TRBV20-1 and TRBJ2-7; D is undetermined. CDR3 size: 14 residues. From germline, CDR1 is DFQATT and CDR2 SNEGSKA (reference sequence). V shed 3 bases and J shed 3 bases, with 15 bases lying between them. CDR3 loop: CSASAGSKNYEQYF. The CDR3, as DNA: TGCAGTGCTAGCGCCGGTAGCAAGAACTACGAGCAGTACTTC.

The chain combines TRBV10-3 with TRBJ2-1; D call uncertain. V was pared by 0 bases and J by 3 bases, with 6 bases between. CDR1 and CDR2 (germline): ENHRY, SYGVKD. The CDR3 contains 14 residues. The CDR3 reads CAISESSVYNEQFF. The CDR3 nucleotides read TGTGCCATCAGTGAGTCGTCAGTCTACAATGAGCAGTTCTTC.

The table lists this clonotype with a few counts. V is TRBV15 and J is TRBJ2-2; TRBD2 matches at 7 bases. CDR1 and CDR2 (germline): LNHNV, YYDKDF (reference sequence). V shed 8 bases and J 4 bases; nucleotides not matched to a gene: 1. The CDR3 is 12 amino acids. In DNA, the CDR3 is TGTGCCACCTCTAGCGGCACCGGGGAGCTGTTTTTT. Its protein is CATSSGTGELFF.